This is a list of T cell receptor beta chains from one sample in a study of shared clonotypes between healthy human individuals. Assay used: immunoSEQ multiplex PCR; TCRdb lists only in-frame clones, some missing. The profile shows roughly 2,000,000 clones, 93% of them singletons. Sequencing was carried out using naive CD8+ T cells from PBMCs. The receptors derive from a man aged 18 to 29 in good health. Some clones in this sample may be carry-over from other donors' samples. CDR3s include the opening cysteine and the closing phenylalanine or tryptophan. D genes are given only for firm matches. Where a row states a size, it is once, few, many or the class of an expanded clone; other rows omit it.

v_call	clone_size	j_call	d_call	cdr3_nt	cdr3_aa
TRBV13	once	TRBJ2-1	TRBD2	TGTGCCAGCAGCCAACCTCTGGGACTAGAGGGGCGCGAGCAGTTCTTC	CASSQPLGLEGREQFF
TRBV9	few	TRBJ2-2	NA	TGTGCCAGCAGCGTTCCTGCCGGGGAGCTGTTTTTT	CASSVPAGELFF
TRBV10-3	NA	TRBJ2-2	NA	TGTGCCATCGCAGACACCGGGGAGCTGTTTTTT	CAIADTGELFF
TRBV7-9	NA	TRBJ2-7	NA	TGTGCCAGCAGCTTAGCGCAGTCTCTAGCTTTGGGGTACGAGCAGTACTTC	CASSLAQSLALGYEQYF
TRBV5-4	once	TRBJ2-2	NA	TGTGCCAGCAGTCTTGGGGCTAGGGGCCTCGCGAACACCGGGGAGCTGTTTTTT	CASSLGARGLANTGELFF
TRBV19	NA	TRBJ1-5	NA	TGTGCCAGTAGTTACGGCAATCAGCCCCAGCATTTT	CASSYGNQPQHF
TRBV28	NA	TRBJ2-4	NA	TGTGCCAGCAGTATCCGGACAGATCGGTTAGCCAAAAACATTCAGTACTTC	CASSIRTDRLAKNIQYF
TRBV10-2	NA	TRBJ2-1	NA	TGCGCCAGCATTCAGCGGGCCTCCTACAATGAGCAGTTCTTC	CASIQRASYNEQFF
TRBV27	NA	TRBJ2-3	NA	TGTGCCAGCAGTTCTAACAGGGAGATCACAGATACGCAGTATTTT	CASSSNREITDTQYF
TRBV27	NA	TRBJ2-7	TRBD2	TGTGCCAGCAGTTACCGAATAGCGGGCCCCTCCTACGAGCAGTACTTC	CASSYRIAGPSYEQYF
TRBV12-5	NA	TRBJ2-1	TRBD2	TGTGCTAGTAGAGCGGGAGCGAATTACAATGAGCAGTTCTTC	CASRAGANYNEQFF
TRBV28	NA	TRBJ2-7	NA	TGTGCCAGCAGCAAGACCTACGAGCAGTACTTC	CASSKTYEQYF
TRBV2	once	TRBJ2-7	NA	TGTGCCAGCAGAACCACAGAATCCTATTCCTACGAGCAGTACTTC	CASRTTESYSYEQYF